This TCR beta chain came from a study of blood T cell repertoires in COVID-19. Methods used by the authors: Amplification of reference gene primers was used by the study to estimate nucleated cell counts. Here immunoSEQ multiplex PCR was the method, and the copy in TCRdb shows in-frame clones only, minus some. V, J and clone size derive from that table, while D and trimming were established from the DNA sequence. The sample comprises around 200,000 clones, roughly 89% of which are singletons, and over 3% rests with the top ten. Source material: PBMCs or T cells enriched from blood (not recorded which). The sequence was collected from a woman aged 40 to 50 with acute COVID-19.

CDR3 residues: CASSERGPYEQYF. The CDR3 DNA is TGTGCCAGCTCGGAGCGGGGCCCCTACGAGCAGTACTTC. The rearrangement uses TRBV28 and TRBJ2-7; TRBD2 agrees at 7 bases. The V gene end was trimmed by 8 bases and the J gene end by 2 bases; junction bases not matched to a gene: 6. This CDR3 is 13 amino acids long. CDR1 and CDR2 from the germline V gene are MDHEN and SYDVKM.